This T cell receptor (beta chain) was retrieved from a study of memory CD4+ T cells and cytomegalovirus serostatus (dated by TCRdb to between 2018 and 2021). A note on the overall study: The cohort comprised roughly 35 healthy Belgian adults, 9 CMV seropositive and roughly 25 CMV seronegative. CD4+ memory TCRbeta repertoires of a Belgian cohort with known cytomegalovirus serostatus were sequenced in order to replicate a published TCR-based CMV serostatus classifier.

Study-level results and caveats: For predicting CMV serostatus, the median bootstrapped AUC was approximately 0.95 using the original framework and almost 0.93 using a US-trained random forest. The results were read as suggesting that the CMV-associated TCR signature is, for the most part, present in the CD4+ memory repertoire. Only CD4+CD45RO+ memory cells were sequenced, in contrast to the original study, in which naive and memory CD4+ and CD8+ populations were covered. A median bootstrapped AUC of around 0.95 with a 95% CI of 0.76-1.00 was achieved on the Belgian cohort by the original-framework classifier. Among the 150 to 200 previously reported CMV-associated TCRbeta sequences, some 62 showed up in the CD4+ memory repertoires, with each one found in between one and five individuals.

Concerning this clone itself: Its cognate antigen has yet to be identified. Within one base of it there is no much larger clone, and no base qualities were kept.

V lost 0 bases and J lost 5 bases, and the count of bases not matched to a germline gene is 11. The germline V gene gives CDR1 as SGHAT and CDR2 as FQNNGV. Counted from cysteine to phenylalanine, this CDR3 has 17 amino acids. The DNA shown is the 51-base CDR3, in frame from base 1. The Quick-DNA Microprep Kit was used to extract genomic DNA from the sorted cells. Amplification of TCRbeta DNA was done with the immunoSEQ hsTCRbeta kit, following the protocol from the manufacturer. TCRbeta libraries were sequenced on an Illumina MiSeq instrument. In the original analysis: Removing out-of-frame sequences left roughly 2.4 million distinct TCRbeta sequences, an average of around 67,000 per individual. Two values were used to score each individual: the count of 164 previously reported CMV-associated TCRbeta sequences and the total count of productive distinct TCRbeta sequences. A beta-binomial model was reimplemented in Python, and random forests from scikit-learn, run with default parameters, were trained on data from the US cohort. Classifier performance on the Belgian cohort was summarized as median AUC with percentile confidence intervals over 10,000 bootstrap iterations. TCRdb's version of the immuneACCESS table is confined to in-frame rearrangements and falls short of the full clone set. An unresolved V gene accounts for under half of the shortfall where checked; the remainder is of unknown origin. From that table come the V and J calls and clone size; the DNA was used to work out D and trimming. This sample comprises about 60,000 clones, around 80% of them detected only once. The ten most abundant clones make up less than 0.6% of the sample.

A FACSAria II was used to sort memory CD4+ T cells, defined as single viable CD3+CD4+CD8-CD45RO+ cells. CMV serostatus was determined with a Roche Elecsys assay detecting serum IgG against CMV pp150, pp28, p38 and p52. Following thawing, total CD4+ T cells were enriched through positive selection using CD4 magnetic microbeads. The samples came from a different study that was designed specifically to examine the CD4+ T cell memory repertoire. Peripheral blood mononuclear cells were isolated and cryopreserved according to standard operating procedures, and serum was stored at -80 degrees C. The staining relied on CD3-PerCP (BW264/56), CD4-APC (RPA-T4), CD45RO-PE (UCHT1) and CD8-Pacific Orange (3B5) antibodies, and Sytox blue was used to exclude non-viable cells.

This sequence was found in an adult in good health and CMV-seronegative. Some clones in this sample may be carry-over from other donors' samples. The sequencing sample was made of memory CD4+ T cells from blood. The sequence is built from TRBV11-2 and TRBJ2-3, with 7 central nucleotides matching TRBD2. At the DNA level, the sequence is TGTGCCAGCAGCTTAGATACGGCGGGGGACCTGAGAGATACGCAGTATTTT. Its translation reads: CASSLDTAGDLRDTQYF.